This passage covers 20 T cell receptor beta chains from one sample sequenced in a study of blood T cell repertoires in COVID-19. Some clones are missing from TCRdb's copy, which holds only in-frame ones; the method was immunoSEQ multiplex PCR. The data contain tens of thousands of clones, just under 80% of them seen just once; the ten biggest clones take up just over 35%. Sequenced input: peripheral blood. These receptors came from a man at least 80 years old with acute or convalescent COVID-19.

This rearrangement joins TRBV27 to TRBJ2-1, with D tentatively TRBD1 (6 bases). Germline assignment: CDR1 MNHEY and CDR2 SMNVEV (reference sequence). With 8 bases removed from V and 3 bases from J, the gap between germline ends came to 17 bases. There are 15 residues in the CDR3. The CDR3: CASGRLGTYYNEQFF. In nucleotides, the CDR3 is TGTGCCAGCGGACGGCTGGGGACATACTACAATGAGCAGTTCTTC.

The chain is built from TRBV10-2 and TRBJ2-7; 7 bases match TRBD1. This CDR3 spans 13 amino acids. Germline V CDR1 and CDR2: WSHSY, SAAADI. Trimming took 4 bases from V and 5 from J; bases not matched to a gene: 5. CDR3 sequence (DNA): TGCGCCAGCAGTGGACAGGGTAACCACGAGCAGTACTTC. It yields the protein CASSGQGNHEQYF.

The chain links TRBV6-5 to TRBJ2-3, with 8 bases that match TRBD2. Germline CDR1 reads MNHEY; CDR2 reads SVGAGI. V gave up 6 bases and J gave up 5 bases; unmatched junction bases: 7. CDR3 length equals 14 residues. The CDR3 loop is CASSYTGGGDTQYF. The CDR3 bases are TGTGCCAGCAGCTATACGGGGGGGGGAGATACGCAGTATTTT.

This chain uses TRBV18 with TRBJ1-1; D not resolved. The length of the CDR3 is 14 residues. Trimming stripped 0 bases from V and 0 bases from J, with 5 bases between. Germline CDR1 and CDR2: KGHSH and LQKENI. The CDR3: CASSPPHVNTEAFF. CDR3 DNA sequence: TGTGCCAGCTCACCACCACACGTGAACACTGAAGCTTTCTTT.

In this sample, this clone turned up a few times. V gene TRBV5-4 combines with J gene TRBJ2-7; 9 nucleotides agree with TRBD1. Trimming took 4 bases from V and 5 from J; bases not matched to a gene: 7. The CDR3 is 14 amino acids. Per germline, CDR1 SGHNT and CDR2 YYREEE (reference sequence). CDR3 protein: CASSPGTGINEQYF. The CDR3 nucleotides are TGTGCCAGCAGCCCCGGGACAGGGATCAACGAGCAGTACTTC. Using reference TRBV5-4 and TRBJ2-7 for the parts outside the CDR3, the full variable domain is ETGVTQSPTHLIKTRGQQVTLRCSSQSGHNTVSWYQQALGQGPQFIFQYYREEENGRGNFPPRFSGLQFPNYSSELNVNALELDDSALYLCASSPGTGINEQYFGPGTRLTVT.

V gene TRBV7-8 combines with J gene TRBJ1-5; weak D call: TRBD1 (6 bases). The germline V gene has CDR1 SGHVS and CDR2 FQNEAQ. Trimming removed 5 bases from V and 3 bases from J, with 20 bases in between. The CDR3 has 17 amino acids. The CDR3 DNA follows: TGTGCCAGCAGCCCTTTTGGGGCAGGGGACGACAATCAGCCCCAGCATTTT. This sequence encodes CASSPFGAGDDNQPQHF.

The V call is TRBV10-2, the J call TRBJ1-2; 7 bases fit TRBD1. The CDR3 has 14 residues. Germline assignment: CDR1 WSHSY and CDR2 SAAADI. With 8 bases clipped from V and 4 bases from J, the junction kept 10 bases outside the gene matches. CDR3 protein: CASQGVGESYGYTF. CDR3 nucleotides: TGCGCCAGCCAGGGGGTTGGGGAAAGCTATGGCTACACCTTC.

This clone was observed a single time. The chain uses TRBV11-1 and TRBJ2-7, with 8 nucleotides matching TRBD1. V shed 5 bases and J 5 bases; nucleotides not matched to a gene: 8. The V gene's germline CDR1 is SGHAT and CDR2 FQDESV (reference sequence). This CDR3 contains 14 residues. The CDR3 protein is CASSRDRTNHEQYF. The CDR3 coding sequence is TGTGCCAGCAGCAGGGACAGGACAAACCACGAGCAGTACTTC.

The chain combines TRBV2 with TRBJ1-6; D is possibly TRBD1 (6 bases). The V end lost 6 bases, the J end lost 7 bases, and 10 bases lay between the germline ends. The length of the CDR3 is 13 residues. In germline, CDR1 is SNHLY, CDR2 FYNNEI. CDR3 coding DNA: TGTGCCAGCAGGAATACAGGGAATTCACCCCTCCACTTT. It encodes CASRNTGNSPLHF.

The chain is built from TRBV10-1 and TRBJ2-7, with D tentatively TRBD1 (6 bases). V lost 0 bases to trimming and J lost 3 bases, with 12 bases between them. The CDR3 is made up of 15 amino acids. Germline-derived CDR1 and CDR2 are WNHNN and SYGVQD (reference sequence). CDR3 bases: TGCGCCAGCAGTGAGTCGAGGTCAGGGGTCTACGAGCAGTACTTC. It encodes CASSESRSGVYEQYF.

The chain carries TRBV20-1 and TRBJ1-2, with a weak D call TRBD1 (5 bases). Trimming took 3 bases from V and 8 from J, leaving 19 bases between them. Germline V gene lookup returns CDR1 DFQATT and CDR2 SNEGSKA (reference sequence). The CDR3 is 14 residues long. CDR3 loop: CSASTSGRLGGYTF. CDR3 DNA sequence: TGCAGTGCTAGTACTTCAGGGCGGTTAGGCGGCTACACCTTC.

This clone was picked up one time. The chain carries TRBV27 and TRBJ2-7; 9 bases agree with TRBD1. Germline V CDR1 and CDR2: MNHEY, SMNVEV (reference sequence). CDR3 length: 15 amino acids. V lost 6 bases to trimming and J lost 2 bases; unmatched junction nucleotides: 8. Here the CDR3 DNA reads TGTGCCAGCAGCCCGGTCTGGACAGGGGCCTACGAGCAGTACTTC. Protein: CASSPVWTGAYEQYF.

The rearrangement uses TRBV9 and TRBJ2-5; D may be TRBD2 (5 bases). CDR3 length equals 13 residues. Germline V gene lookup returns CDR1 SGDLS and CDR2 YYNGEE. Trimming left V 0 bases short and J 4 bases short, with 7 bases between. This CDR3 reads CASSVGGPETQYF. The CDR3 DNA is TGTGCCAGCAGCGTAGGCGGGCCAGAGACCCAGTACTTC.

This chain connects TRBV7-2 to TRBJ2-5; D gene unclear. V lost 4 bases to trimming and J lost 5 bases, with 11 bases between them. This CDR3 has 13 amino acids. Per germline, CDR1 SGHTA and CDR2 FQGNSA. CDR3 nucleotides: TGTGCCAGCAGCTCCTATAGCCTCGAGACCCAGTACTTC. Translation gives CASSSYSLETQYF. The full variable domain, in which reference TRBV7-2 and TRBJ2-5 provide the parts outside the CDR3, is GAGVSQSPSNKVTEKGKDVELRCDPISGHTALYWYRQSLGQGLEFLIYFQGNSAPDKSGLPSDRFSAERTGGSVSTLTIQRTQQEDSAVYLCASSSYSLETQYFGPGTRLLVL.

This chain connects TRBV15 to TRBJ1-1; D is possibly TRBD1 (6 bases). The germline V gene encodes CDR1 LNHNV and CDR2 YYDKDF (reference sequence). This CDR3 comprises 12 residues. Trimming removed 0 bases at V and 11 bases at J, with 10 bases between. The CDR3 loop reads CATSRDLGGAFF. The CDR3 DNA reads TGTGCCACCAGCAGAGATCTAGGGGGTGCTTTCTTT.

CDR3 sequence reads: CASSPWPGEGGANVLTF. CDR3 DNA sequence: TGTGCCAGCAGCCCCTGGCCGGGGGAAGGTGGGGCCAACGTCCTGACTTTC. The rearrangement links TRBV5-8 to TRBJ2-6, with a tentative D call TRBD2 (6 bases). The CDR3 is 17 amino acids. Germline V lookup: CDR1 SGHTS, CDR2 YDEGEE. V was pared by 4 bases and J by 3 bases, with 17 bases between.

In this sample, this clone turned up a few times. J is TRBJ2-3 and V is TRBV7-3, with TRBD2 identical over 7 bases. The V gene end was trimmed by 2 bases and the J gene end by 8 bases; junction bases not matched to a gene: 7. CDR3 length equals 14 residues. From germline, CDR1 is SGHTA and CDR2 FQGTGA. Here the CDR3 DNA reads TGTGCCAGCAGCTTAGGTCTAGCGGCTCCTACGCAGTATTTT. Its protein product is CASSLGLAAPTQYF.

The chain is built from TRBV29-1 and TRBJ2-7; a weak D match, TRBD1 (5 bases). The CDR3 consists of 13 residues. The V gene lost 1 base and the J gene lost 3 bases, with 10 bases spanning the gap. Per germline, CDR1 SQVTM and CDR2 ANQGSEA. CDR3 in amino acids: CSVEVQASYEQYF. In DNA, the CDR3 is TGCAGCGTTGAAGTACAGGCTAGCTACGAGCAGTACTTC.

The V gene is TRBV19, the J gene TRBJ2-5; D is perhaps TRBD2 (6 bases). Germline CDR1 and CDR2: LNHDA and SQIVND (reference sequence). V was trimmed by 9 bases and J by 5 bases, leaving 19 bases between them. This CDR3 has 14 amino acids. The CDR3 sequence: CASRSRRGAETQYF. CDR3 bases: TGTGCCAGCCGATCAAGGAGGGGAGCGGAGACCCAGTACTTC.

This clone occurred a few times. The CDR3 nucleotides read TGTGCCAGCAGTGCCCGGGACACGGGTTCACCCCTCCACTTT. Translating gives CASSARDTGSPLHF. The V gene is TRBV27, the J gene TRBJ1-6, with D possibly matching TRBD1 (6 bases). Germline loops: CDR1 MNHEY, CDR2 SMNVEV (reference sequence). The CDR3 loop spans 14 amino acids. V dropped 5 bases and J dropped 9 bases, with 14 bases sitting between them.